The sequence of this T cell receptor beta chain was determined in a study of T cell responses to AZD1222 COVID-19 vaccine. Study details: Second-dose timings of about 4 or about 12 weeks were pooled.

Study results and caveats: Seropositive status at baseline applied to only six AZD1222 recipients. Rises in breadth and depth of Spike-specific TCRs came after two AZD1222 doses.

In the case of this clone: The antigen remains undetermined.

Profiled with immunoSEQ multiplex PCR; TCRdb holds only in-frame clones, not every one. Altogether 110,000 to 150,000 clones are present, about 94% being singletons, with the ten largest covering about 3.7%. Germline V gene lookup returns CDR1 SGHRS and CDR2 YFSETQ. V lost 4 bases to trimming and J lost 5 bases; unmatched junction nucleotides: 12. This CDR3 is 17 amino acids long. The TCR was taken from an adult in good health. Sequenced material: peripheral blood, taken on day 0 of AZD1222 vaccination. The V call is TRBV5-1, the J call TRBJ2-5, with 12 bases matching TRBD2. Written as DNA, the CDR3 is TGCGCCAGCAGCCCGAGCCTAGCGGGAGGGCCGGGGGAGACCCAGTACTTC. Its translation: CASSPSLAGGPGETQYF.